A selection of T cell receptor beta chains follows, all from one sample in a study of blood T cell repertoires in COVID-19. Only in-frame clones appear in the TCRdb table, and some are missing; sequencing was by immunoSEQ multiplex PCR. The repertoire holds roughly 250,000 clones, with around 80% as singletons. The sequencing sample was made of peripheral blood. The receptors were gathered from a man between 35 and 55 years old with active or convalescent COVID-19. Both conserved end residues are part of each CDR3. A D gene is named only where the DNA matches it firmly.

d_gene,j_gene,v_gene,CDR3nt,CDR3aa
NA,TRBJ1-1,TRBV18,TGTGCCAGCTCACCAAGGGGGGGTCTGACTGAAGCTTTCTTT,CASSPRGGLTEAFF
TRBD1,TRBJ1-6,TRBV27,TGTGCCAGCAGTGCGCGGACAGGGGGCTGGAATTCACCCCTCCACTTT,CASSARTGGWNSPLHF
NA,TRBJ2-7,TRBV6-2/TRBV6-3,TGTGCCAGCAGTTACTCATCACAGGGACGTGCCTACGAGCAGTACTTC,CASSYSSQGRAYEQYF
TRBD2,TRBJ2-1,TRBV27,TGTGCCAGCAGTCGGACTAGCGGGAGGGCAAATGAGCAGTTCTTC,CASSRTSGRANEQFF
NA,TRBJ2-5,TRBV6-1,TGTGCCAGCAGTGAACCTAAGGGACGTCCGGGAGCGACCCAGTACTTC,CASSEPKGRPGATQYF
TRBD1,TRBJ1-5,TRBV6-6,TGTGCCAGCAGCCGGGGACAGGACAATCAGCCCCAGCATTTT,CASSRGQDNQPQHF
NA,TRBJ1-3,TRBV11-2,TGTGCCAGCAGCTTACGGGGAAACACCATATATTTT,CASSLRGNTIYF
TRBD1,TRBJ1-1,TRBV24-1,TGTGCCACCAGCCCCGCTGGACAGGGTTTGAACACTGAAGCTTTCTTT,CATSPAGQGLNTEAFF
NA,TRBJ1-1,TRBV6-2/TRBV6-3,TGTGCCAGCAGCGCGAGGGGAGCGGAGGGCACTGAAGCTTTCTTT,CASSARGAEGTEAFF
NA,TRBJ1-2,TRBV6-1,TGTGCCAGCAGTCAGAGGTATGGCTACACCTTC,CASSQRYGYTF
TRBD2,TRBJ2-3,TRBV13,TGTGCCAGCAGCTTATTTACGACTAGCGGGGGCACAGATACGCAGTATTTT,CASSLFTTSGGTDTQYF